This T cell receptor beta chain was observed in a study of T cell responses to AZD1222 COVID-19 vaccine (dated by TCRdb to the early 2020s). At the level of the whole study: TCR sequencing covered over 230 trial participants: 200 to 210 given two doses of AZD1222 and approximately 26 given two doses of MenACWY control vaccine. Enrollment into the trials was organized by age into subgroups of 18-55, 56-69 and 70-plus years, and those subgroups contained roughly 150, 30 and 60 TCR-sequenced participants, respectively. On the study overall, not on this receptor specifically: Most participants were white British and females outnumbered males, and the authors suggested that clonal diversity may have been underestimated. Because no day 14 peak-response samples were available, the repertoires could be characterized only after the peak T cell response. Conclusions about previously exposed vaccinees are limited, since just a handful of AZD1222 recipients were seropositive for SARS-CoV-2 at baseline. Spike-specific TCR breadth and depth rose significantly after two AZD1222 doses compared with day 0 and with MenACWY recipients. Vaccine-associated CD4 TCRs spanned the whole spike protein, with dominant responses in regions 160-218 and 743-854. In the small 56-69-year group, the increase in depth fell short of significance, most likely because of low power. Reportedly, almost half of the unique spike-specific TCRs recognized epitopes lying outside the regions that are mutated in the B.1.351 and B.1.1.7 variants.

The CDR3 regions of human TCRbeta chains were analyzed by immunosequencing. For the original study's pipeline: Repertoire TCRs were checked for matches against a reference library of SARS-CoV-2-specific TCRs that had been generated using the MIRA antigen-specificity platform. Breadth was defined as the fraction of unique TCRs that were SARS-CoV-2-associated. Depth was defined as the fraction of total T cells that were SARS-CoV-2-associated. Using the MIRA data, each spike-specific TCR was assigned both to the spike region to which the TCR was reactive and to a CD4 or CD8 class. Log10-transformed breadth and depth values were compared by one-way ANOVA with Sidak's multiple comparisons tests. This is the immuneACCESS table as TCRdb keeps it, with only in-frame sequences that have V and J called. A part of the clones is gone; compared with another copy, unresolved V genes explain less than half, and the rest is unexplained. V and J calls plus clone size are reproduced from that table; the DNA served to infer D and trimming. The sample has 160,000 or so clones on record, approximately 94% of them singletons. The top ten clones comprise just over 5% of the sample.

The sample's time point label, decoded: about 28 days (+/-7) after the second vaccine dose. AZD1222 recipients with second doses at about 4 weeks or about 12 weeks were pooled, because spike-specific TCR depth and breadth did not differ between schedules. The vaccinee samples were drawn from two UK trials, COV001 and COV002, one of which was a single-blind randomized controlled phase 2/3 trial testing AZD1222 (ChAdOx1 nCoV-19) in healthy adults. For TCRbeta chain sequencing, PBMC samples from trial participants were taken at day 0 and at day 28 after the second dose. According to the germline V gene, CDR1 reads SGHRS and CDR2 reads YFSETQ. The CDR3 sequence holds 14 residues, the cysteine and phenylalanine included. Of the read, only the CDR3 DNA is kept; its 42 bases are in frame from base 1. Trimming at the junction amounts to 4 bases on V and 1 base on J, and the germline ends lie 11 bases apart.

The sample holds a few counts of this clone. Its antigen is currently not known. No base qualities exist here, and no much larger clone lies one base off it. This receptor was obtained from an adult who received the AZD1222 COVID-19 vaccine. Sequenced material: peripheral blood, taken 28 days after the second AZD1222 dose. The sequence is built from TRBV5-1 and TRBJ1-2, with the D gene not clear enough to name. Here is the DNA: TGCGCCAGCAGCCCGGGGTCCGATAACTATGGCTACACCTTC. This sequence encodes CASSPGSDNYGYTF.